This T cell receptor (beta chain) was found in a study of blood T cell repertoires in COVID-19. Whole-study context: The United States, Italy and Spain were the sources of the acute and convalescent COVID-19 samples. PBMCs, B-cell-depleted T cells, or T cells were the source of the cDNA or gDNA that made up the material.

As originally analysed: For nucleated cells, counts were estimated from reference gene primer amplification. The data were produced by immunoSEQ multiplex PCR, yet TCRdb's version contains in-frame clones alone and is incomplete. V and J calls and clone size are copied from that table; D and trimming were computed from the DNA. The sample holds under 170,000 clones; around 86% are singletons and the top ten take more than 3%. Trimming removed 2 bases from V and 1 base from J; junction bases left unmatched: 1. Germline V gene lookup returns CDR1 MDHEN and CDR2 SYDVKM. This CDR3 comprises 15 residues. Details on this clone: Distinct nucleotide sequences in the sample also encode this CDR3.

Material for sequencing was peripheral blood. The chain recombines TRBV28 with TRBJ2-2; 7 positions agree with TRBD1. The origin of this receptor is a man between 65 and 85 years old with acute or convalescent COVID-19. The CDR3, as DNA: TGTGCCAGCAGTTTAGGGGACAGGAACACCGGGGAGCTGTTTTTT. Amino acids: CASSLGDRNTGELFF.